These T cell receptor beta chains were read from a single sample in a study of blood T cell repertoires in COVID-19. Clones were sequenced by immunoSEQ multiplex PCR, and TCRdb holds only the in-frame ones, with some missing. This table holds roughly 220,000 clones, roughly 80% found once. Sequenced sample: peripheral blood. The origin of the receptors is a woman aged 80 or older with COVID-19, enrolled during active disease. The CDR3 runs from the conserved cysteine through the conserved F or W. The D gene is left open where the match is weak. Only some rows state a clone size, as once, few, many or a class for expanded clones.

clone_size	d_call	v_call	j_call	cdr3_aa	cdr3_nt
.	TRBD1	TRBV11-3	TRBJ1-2	CASSRRTGEGGGYGYTF	TGTGCCAGCAGCCGCAGGACAGGGGAAGGGGGCGGCTATGGCTACACCTTC
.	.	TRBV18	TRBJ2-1	CASSLGTFFDEQFF	TGTGCCAGCTCCCTAGGGACATTTTTCGATGAGCAGTTCTTC
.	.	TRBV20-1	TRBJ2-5	CSASAGQTGETQYF	TGCAGTGCTAGTGCGGGACAGACAGGGGAGACCCAGTACTTC
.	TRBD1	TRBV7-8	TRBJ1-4	CASSLDSRQGTSEKLFF	TGTGCCAGCAGCTTAGATTCCCGACAGGGAACGAGTGAAAAACTGTTTTTT
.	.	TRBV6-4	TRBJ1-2	CASSESGIGYTF	TGTGCCAGCAGCGAATCGGGGATCGGCTACACCTTC
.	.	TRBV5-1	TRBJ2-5	CASSTMSGARGGETQYF	TGCGCCAGCAGCACCATGTCAGGGGCCCGGGGTGGAGAGACCCAGTACTTC
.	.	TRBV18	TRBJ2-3	CASSLTGQGQPQYF	TGTGCCAGCTCACTCACAGGGCAAGGACAGCCCCAGTATTTT
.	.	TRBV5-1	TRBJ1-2	CASSLLLDSPTLSYGYTF	TGCGCCAGCAGCTTGCTACTGGACAGCCCTACCCTTAGCTATGGCTACACCTTC
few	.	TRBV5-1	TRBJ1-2	CASSSGEVYGYTF	TGCGCCAGCAGCTCCGGGGAGGTCTATGGCTACACCTTC
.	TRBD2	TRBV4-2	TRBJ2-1	CASSQGTSGRNEDEQFF	TGTGCCAGCAGCCAAGGGACTAGCGGGAGAAATGAGGATGAGCAGTTCTTC
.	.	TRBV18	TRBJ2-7	CASSPFQLSEQYF	TGTGCCAGCTCACCTTTTCAACTGTCCGAGCAGTACTTC
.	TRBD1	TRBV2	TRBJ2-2	CASREGTGGAGELFF	TGTGCCAGCAGAGAAGGGACAGGTGGGGCCGGGGAGCTGTTTTTT
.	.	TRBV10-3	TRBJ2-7	CAMSQGYEQYF	TGTGCCATGTCACAGGGCTACGAGCAGTACTTC
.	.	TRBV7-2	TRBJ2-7	CASSLGGGTYEQYF	TGTGCCAGCAGCTTAGGGGGAGGTACCTACGAGCAGTACTTC
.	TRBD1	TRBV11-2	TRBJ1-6	CASSSRGQSNSPLHF	TGTGCCAGCAGCTCGAGGGGACAGTCAAATTCACCCCTCCACTTT
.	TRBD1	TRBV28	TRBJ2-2	CASRGTGRGTGELFF	TGTGCCAGCAGGGGGACAGGGCGGGGCACCGGGGAGCTGTTTTTT
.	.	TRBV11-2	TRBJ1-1	CASSITGLTFF	TGTGCCAGCAGCATCACGGGACTAACTTTCTTT
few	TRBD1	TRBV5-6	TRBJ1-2	CASSLAGFGTDYGYTF	TGTGCCAGCAGCTTGGCCGGCTTCGGGACAGACTATGGCTACACCTTC
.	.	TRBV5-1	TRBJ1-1	CASSLEGGLGKTEAFF	TGCGCCAGCAGCTTGGAAGGGGGTCTCGGGAAAACTGAAGCTTTCTTT
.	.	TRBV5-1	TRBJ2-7	CASSLAARVAYEQYF	TGCGCCAGCAGCTTGGCCGCTAGGGTAGCGTACGAGCAGTACTTC
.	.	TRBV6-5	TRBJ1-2	CASLDRINYGYTF	TGTGCCAGCCTGGACAGAATTAACTATGGCTACACCTTC
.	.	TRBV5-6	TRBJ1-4	CASSLVSNEKLFF	TGTGCCAGCAGCTTGGTTAGTAATGAAAAACTGTTTTTT
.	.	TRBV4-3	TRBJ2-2	CASSQGQAAGELFF	TGCGCCAGCAGCCAAGGCCAGGCCGCCGGGGAGCTGTTTTTT
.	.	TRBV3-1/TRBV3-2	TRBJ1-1	CASSPYLGVNTEAFF	TGTGCCAGCAGTCCATACCTAGGGGTGAACACTGAAGCTTTCTTT
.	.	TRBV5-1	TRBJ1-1	CASSSDMTRTEAFF	TGCGCCAGCAGCTCCGACATGACGCGCACTGAAGCTTTCTTT
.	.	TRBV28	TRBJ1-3	CASSFMEGQRNTIYF	TGTGCCAGCAGTTTTATGGAGGGGCAAAGAAACACCATATATTTT
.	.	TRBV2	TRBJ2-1	CASSGDFDNEQFF	TGTGCCAGCAGTGGGGACTTCGACAATGAGCAGTTCTTC
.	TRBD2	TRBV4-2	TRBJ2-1	CASSRQGTSGGQNEQFF	TGTGCCAGCAGCCGCCAGGGGACTAGCGGAGGACAGAATGAGCAGTTCTTC
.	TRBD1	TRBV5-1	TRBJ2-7	CASAPSGRGFEQYF	TGCGCCAGCGCACCGTCGGGCAGGGGGTTCGAGCAGTACTTC
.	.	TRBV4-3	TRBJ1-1	CASSRRGASNTEAFF	TGCGCCAGCAGCCGTCGGGGGGCTTCGAACACTGAAGCTTTCTTT
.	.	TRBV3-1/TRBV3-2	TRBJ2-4	CASGNRASDIQYF	TGTGCCAGCGGCAACAGGGCATCTGACATTCAGTACTTC
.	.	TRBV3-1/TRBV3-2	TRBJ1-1	CASKLQVMNTEAFF	TGTGCCAGCAAATTACAGGTCATGAACACTGAAGCTTTCTTT
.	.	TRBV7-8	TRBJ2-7	CASSLTTGIYEQYF	TGTGCCAGCAGCTTAACCACAGGGATCTACGAGCAGTACTTC
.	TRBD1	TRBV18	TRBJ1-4	CASSPNRDRGEKLFF	TGTGCCAGCTCACCGAACCGGGACAGGGGTGAAAAACTGTTTTTT
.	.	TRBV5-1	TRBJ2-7	CASSLGMGRPFPEEQYF	TGCGCCAGCAGCTTGGGTATGGGCAGGCCCTTTCCTGAGGAGCAGTACTTC
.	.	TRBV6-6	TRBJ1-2	CASSSDSTNYGYTF	TGTGCCAGCAGTTCGGACAGCACTAACTATGGCTACACCTTC
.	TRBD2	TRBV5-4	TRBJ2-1	CASSFTSGRGNEQFF	TGTGCCAGCAGCTTTACTAGCGGGAGAGGGAATGAGCAGTTCTTC
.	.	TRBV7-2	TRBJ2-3	CASSPPIPIWDTQYF	TGTGCCAGCAGCCCCCCGATTCCTATCTGGGATACGCAGTATTTT
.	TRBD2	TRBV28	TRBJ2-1	CASTTSGRGNEQFF	TGTGCCAGCACCACTAGCGGGAGGGGCAATGAGCAGTTCTTC
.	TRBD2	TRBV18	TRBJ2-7	CASSSTSGSYEQYF	TGTGCCAGCTCGTCGACTAGCGGGAGCTACGAGCAGTACTTC
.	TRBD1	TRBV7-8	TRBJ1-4	CASLEDRGTTNEKLFF	TGTGCCAGCCTAGAAGACAGGGGCACAACTAATGAAAAACTGTTTTTT
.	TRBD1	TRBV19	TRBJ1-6	CASSTTGANSPLHF	TGTGCCAGTAGTACGACAGGGGCTAATTCACCCCTCCACTTT
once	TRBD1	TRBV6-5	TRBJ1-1	CASSYPGQQAFF	TGTGCCAGCAGTTACCCGGGACAGCAAGCTTTCTTT
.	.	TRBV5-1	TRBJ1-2	CASSYDRNYGYTF	TGCGCCAGCAGCTATGACAGGAACTATGGCTACACCTTC
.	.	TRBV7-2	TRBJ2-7	CASSLGGLQQGSYEQYF	TGTGCCAGCAGCTTAGGGGGCCTTCAACAGGGTTCCTACGAGCAGTACTTC
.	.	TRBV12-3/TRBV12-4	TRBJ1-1	CASRALGEAFF	TGTGCCAGCAGAGCCCTAGGCGAAGCTTTCTTT
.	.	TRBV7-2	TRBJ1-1	CASSLVRNTEAFF	TGTGCCAGCAGCTTAGTTAGAAACACTGAAGCTTTCTTT